Listed here are 21 T cell receptor beta chains from one sample, sequenced in a study of graft-versus-host responses after intestinal transplantation. Sequencing used immunoSEQ multiplex PCR; TCRdb keeps in-frame clones, though not all of them. The repertoire holds tens of thousands of clones, with over 80% as singletons. Their cognate antigens are unknown. The sequencing used unstimulated CD8+ T cells sorted from spleen or lymph node cells, collected before transplant. Receptors originate from a human donor who was the organ donor for an intestinal transplant.

The chain joins TRBV10-2 to TRBJ2-1, with a weak D call TRBD2 (5 bases). The V gene lost 6 bases and the J gene lost 4 bases, with 13 bases spanning the gap. The CDR3 spans 14 residues. CDR1 and CDR2 (germline): WSHSY, SAAADI. The CDR3 protein is CASRIREPYNEQFF. The CDR3 nucleotides read TGCGCCAGCAGGATACGGGAACCTTACAATGAGCAGTTCTTC.

The V gene is TRBV5-1, the J gene TRBJ2-5; D remains unclear. Germline values: CDR1 SGHRS, CDR2 YFSETQ. The CDR3 extends over 16 amino acids. Between the trimmed V and J ends, which lost 3 bases and 5 bases, there was a span of 20 bases. CDR3 residues: CASSSLGPTEWETQYF. The CDR3 DNA sequence: TGCGCCAGCAGCTCTCTCGGTCCGACTGAGTGGGAGACCCAGTACTTC.

The rearrangement uses TRBV5-4 and TRBJ1-6; 8 positions match TRBD1. This CDR3 is built from 16 residues. The J segment lost 3 bases and the V segment lost 4 bases, leaving 6 bases of the junction unmatched. Per germline, CDR1 SGHNT and CDR2 YYREEE (reference sequence). The CDR3 DNA is TGTGCCAGCAGCCTAGCGGACAGGGACTATAATTCACCCCTCCACTTT. Translation gives CASSLADRDYNSPLHF.

The chain employs TRBV5-1 and TRBJ2-3; 8 nucleotides match TRBD1. Trimming removed 4 bases from V and 3 bases from J; junction bases left unmatched: 13. Germline V gives CDR1 SGHRS, CDR2 YFSETQ. There are 17 residues in the CDR3. The CDR3 spells CASSPIPGGRWTDTQYF. The CDR3, as DNA: TGCGCCAGCAGCCCGATACCAGGGGGCAGATGGACAGATACGCAGTATTTT.

J is TRBJ2-2 and V is TRBV15, with 7 bases identical to TRBD1. CDR3 length: 15 amino acids. Germline V lookup: CDR1 LNHNV, CDR2 YYDKDF (reference sequence). V lost 6 bases and J lost 6; bases outside the gene matches: 10. The CDR3 protein is CATSSFDRDAGELFF. The CDR3 nucleotides read TGTGCCACCAGTAGCTTTGACAGGGACGCCGGGGAGCTGTTTTTT.

This clone was detected once. The chain links TRBV9 to TRBJ2-2; D uncertain. The CDR3 covers 12 residues. Trimming pared 0 bases from V and 7 bases from J, leaving 4 bases between. Germline CDR1 is SGDLS and CDR2 is YYNGEE. The CDR3 reads CASSVVGGELFF. CDR3 coding DNA: TGTGCCAGCAGCGTAGTCGGCGGGGAGCTGTTTTTT. Full variable domain (missing parts from reference TRBV9 and TRBJ2-2): DSGVTQTPKHLITATGQRVTLRCSPRSGDLSVYWYQQSLDQGLQFLIQYYNGEERAKGNILERFSAQQFPDLHSELNLSSLELGDSALYFCASSVVGGELFFGEGSRLTVL.

In this sample, this clone turned up once. This chain uses TRBV7-3 with TRBJ2-1; TRBD1 matches 7 bases. Germline loops: CDR1 SGHTA, CDR2 FQGTGA. The CDR3 extends over 15 amino acids. The trim removed 5 bases at V and 5 bases at J, leaving 9 bases unmatched. The CDR3 coding sequence is TGTGCCAGCAGCCTCGCGACAGGGATAAACAATGAGCAGTTCTTC. Amino acid sequence: CASSLATGINNEQFF.

The chain uses TRBV12-5 and TRBJ2-7; 9 positions match TRBD2. Trimming at V came to 2 bases and at J to 4 bases, leaving 3 bases not matched to a gene. Looked up from germline, CDR1 is LGHNT and CDR2 is FRNRAP. This CDR3 is 14 amino acids long. CDR3 sequence (DNA): TGTGCTAGTGGTTTGCGAAGCGGGGGGTACGAGCAGTACTTC. Translated, it gives CASGLRSGGYEQYF.

The V and J genes are TRBV10-3 and TRBJ2-7, with a possible D match to TRBD1 (5 bases). Germline CDR1 is ENHRY and CDR2 is SYGVKD. This CDR3 is built from 14 residues. V dropped 6 bases and J dropped 5 bases, with 17 bases sitting between them. CDR3 sequence: CAISERENRNEQYF. The CDR3 DNA sequence: TGTGCCATCAGCGAAAGGGAAAACAGGAACGAGCAGTACTTC.

This clone has just one count. The chain joins TRBV27 to TRBJ2-5; weak D call: TRBD1 (6 bases). Per the germline V gene, CDR1 is MNHEY and CDR2 is SMNVEV (reference sequence). The ends were cut back, 0 bases at V and 7 bases at J, with 12 bases in the middle. This CDR3 has 14 residues. This CDR3 is CASSLSGALGTQYF. CDR3 in DNA: TGTGCCAGCAGTTTATCGGGGGCCCTGGGGACCCAGTACTTC.

The chain employs TRBV2 and TRBJ1-4, with TRBD1 as a possible D gene (6 bases). The V gene lost 0 bases and the J gene lost 7 bases, with 15 bases spanning the gap. Per the germline V gene, CDR1 is SNHLY and CDR2 is FYNNEI. The CDR3 runs 16 residues. CDR3 nucleotides: TGTGCCAGCAGTGAAGCGGCGGGGGCAGGGGTTGAAAAACTGTTTTTT. It translates to CASSEAAGAGVEKLFF.

This CDR3 reads CASTLLPRGGYTF. Written as DNA, the CDR3 is TGTGCCAGTACCCTCTTGCCCCGAGGGGGCTACACCTTC. The chain employs TRBV19 and TRBJ1-2; D uncertain. The V and J ends lost 7 bases and 8 bases respectively, with 17 bases between them. This CDR3 has 13 amino acids. Germline V gene lookup returns CDR1 LNHDA and CDR2 SQIVND (reference sequence).

This clone was found once. The CDR3 loop is CASTSWAFYGYTF. The CDR3 DNA reads TGTGCCTCCACCTCCTGGGCCTTCTATGGCTACACCTTC. V and J are TRBV30 and TRBJ1-2; D ambiguous. The CDR3 extends over 13 amino acids. CDR1 and CDR2 (germline): GTSNPN, SVGIG (reference sequence). V lost 7 bases to trimming and J lost 4 bases, with 16 bases between them.

V is TRBV7-9 and J is TRBJ2-1; D may be TRBD2 (6 bases). The CDR3 totals 15 residues. CDR1 is SEHNR and CDR2 is FQNEAQ in the germline V gene (reference sequence). V was pared by 5 bases and J by 8 bases, with 19 bases between. The CDR3 reads CASSARGGATHEQFF. DNA for the CDR3: TGTGCCAGCAGCGCCCGCGGAGGGGCCACCCATGAGCAGTTCTTC.

This sequence joins TRBV5-1 and TRBJ2-1; 16 bases align to TRBD2. V shed 0 bases, J shed 10 bases, and the junction held 7 bases outside the gene matches. In germline, CDR1 is SGHRS, CDR2 YFSETQ. This CDR3 has 17 residues. The CDR3 DNA reads as TGCGCCAGCAGCTTGGGACCGGGACTAGCGGGAGGGAGGGAGCAGTTCTTC. This translates into CASSLGPGLAGGREQFF.

This clone has a single count. This sequence joins TRBV19 and TRBJ1-5, with D possibly TRBD1 on 6 matching bases. Germline V CDR1 and CDR2: LNHDA, SQIVND (reference sequence). The ends were cut back, 3 bases at V and 2 bases at J, with 8 bases in the middle. The CDR3 spans 14 residues. The CDR3, as DNA: TGTGCCAGTAGTATCTCAGGGGGCAATCAGCCCCAGCATTTT. Its protein is CASSISGGNQPQHF.

This chain links TRBV5-8 with TRBJ2-7; TRBD1 agrees at 10 bases. The ends lost 4 bases at V and 5 bases at J; junction bases unmatched: 6. Germline V gene data show CDR1 as SGHTS and CDR2 as YDEGEE. The CDR3 loop spans 14 amino acids. CDR3 amino acids: CASSVTGGGNEQYF. CDR3 nucleotides: TGTGCCAGCAGCGTGACAGGGGGCGGGAACGAGCAGTACTTC. The whole variable domain, remainder taken from reference TRBV5-8 and TRBJ2-7, is EAGVTQSPTHLIKTRGQQATLRCSPISGHTSVYWYQQALGLGLQFLLWYDEGEERNRGNFPPRFSGRQFPNYSSELNVNALELEDSALYLCASSVTGGGNEQYFGPGTRLTVT.

The chain combines TRBV6-4 with TRBJ2-3; D remains unclear. CDR3 size: 13 residues. Trimming pared 6 bases from V and 2 bases from J, leaving 9 bases between. CDR1 is MRHNA and CDR2 is SNTAGT in the germline V gene. The CDR3 DNA reads TGTGCCAGCAGCGAGTCCCCCACAGATACGCAGTATTTT. It is translated as CASSESPTDTQYF.

V is TRBV29-1 and J is TRBJ2-1; 11 bases align to TRBD1. CDR3 length: 15 amino acids. Trimming removed 6 bases from V and 3 bases from J; junction bases left unmatched: 7. Germline CDR1 SQVTM, CDR2 ANQGSEA. This CDR3 is CSVGQGAAVYNEQFF. For the CDR3, the DNA is TGCAGCGTCGGACAGGGGGCGGCCGTCTACAATGAGCAGTTCTTC.

CDR3 loop: CASSLVGTNGGYTF. The CDR3 nucleotides are TGTGCCAGCAGCTTAGTCGGGACTAATGGTGGCTACACCTTC. The chain carries TRBV7-9 and TRBJ1-2, with D tentatively TRBD1 (5 bases). The V end was cut by 1 base, the J end by 7 bases, with 13 bases between. In germline, CDR1 is SEHNR, CDR2 FQNEAQ (reference sequence). This CDR3 is 14 amino acids long.

The chain uses TRBV12-2 and TRBJ2-1; the D segment call TRBD2 is taken from the table without a DNA check. TRBV12-2 is given as a pseudogene. This CDR3 contains 15 residues. The CDR3 is CASRLARSGYNEQFF. CDR3 sequence (DNA): TGTGCAAGTCGCTTAGCCCGGAGCGGCTACAATGAGCAGTTCTTC.